This TCR beta chain was captured in a study of shared clonotypes between healthy human individuals. From germline, CDR1 is LNHDA and CDR2 SQIVND (reference sequence). V lost 5 bases to trimming and J lost 2 bases, with 15 bases between them. The CDR3 has 16 amino acids. TCRdb keeps only in-frame clones here, not all; method: immunoSEQ multiplex PCR. The data contain some 700,000 clones, 90% of them singletons. This sequence joins TRBV19 and TRBJ2-2, with D hard to call. The sequenced sample consisted of memory CD8+ T cells from PBMCs. Subset denoted: CD45RO+ cells pooled with CCR7-negative TemRA cells. This clonotype was sampled from a man between 18 and 29 years old in good health. Some clones in this sample may be carry-over from other donors' samples. The CDR3 loop is CASSSRASENTGELFF. CDR3 sequence (DNA): TGTGCCAGTAGTTCCCGGGCAAGCGAAAACACCGGGGAGCTGTTTTTT.